This T cell receptor (beta chain) was retrieved from a study of blood T cell repertoires in COVID-19. As for the study in general: Specimens from acute and convalescent COVID-19 originated in the United States, Italy and Spain. The analysed material was cDNA or gDNA that came from T cells, B-cell-depleted T cells, or PBMCs.

Profiling relied on immunoSEQ multiplex PCR, and the TCRdb table lists in-frame clones only, not all of them. The sample includes approximately 190,000 clones, approximately 91% of them seen just once. The receptor was isolated from a woman in her forties who had recovered from COVID-19. The material sequenced was peripheral blood.

CDR3 residues: CASSSPGQGSYNEQFF. The CDR3 DNA reads as TGTGCCAGCAGCTCGCCGGGACAGGGCTCCTACAATGAGCAGTTCTTC. V gene TRBV7-6 combines with J gene TRBJ2-1; 9 nucleotides line up with TRBD1. The V and J ends lost 4 bases and 0 bases, in that order; junction bases with no gene match: 4. Germline-derived CDR1 and CDR2 are SGHVS and FNYEAQ. The CDR3 extends over 16 amino acids.